Listed below are T cell receptor beta chains from one sample, sequenced in a study of blood T cell repertoires in COVID-19. Clones were read by immunoSEQ multiplex PCR, and TCRdb kept only the in-frame ones, dropping some. The sample has roughly 380,000 clones, approximately 91% seen once. Source material: peripheral blood. These receptors all stem from a woman aged 40 to 50 with COVID-19, enrolled during active disease. CDR3s include the opening cysteine and the closing phenylalanine or tryptophan. The order of the fields is D gene, V gene, clone size, J gene, CDR3 protein, CDR3 DNA. A D gene is named only where the DNA matches it firmly. Where a row states a size, it is once, few, many or the class of an expanded clone; other rows omit it.

NA,TRBV28,NA,TRBJ1-3,CASSLGGRYSGNTIYF,TGTGCCAGCAGCCTCGGGGGACGGTACTCTGGAAACACCATATATTTT
TRBD1,TRBV5-1,NA,TRBJ2-7,CASSLGQGPEQYF,TGCGCCAGCAGCTTAGGACAGGGACCCGAGCAGTACTTC
NA,TRBV9,NA,TRBJ1-4,CASSVGLQEKLFF,TGTGCCAGCAGCGTAGGACTTCAGGAAAAACTGTTTTTT
TRBD1,TRBV19,NA,TRBJ1-2,CASSPPPGGKNGYTF,TGTGCCAGTAGTCCCCCACCAGGGGGCAAGAATGGCTACACCTTC
NA,TRBV6-2/TRBV6-3,NA,TRBJ1-5,CASSLKAGAGQPQHF,TGTGCCAGCAGTCTCAAGGCAGGGGCCGGTCAGCCCCAGCATTTT
NA,TRBV28,few,TRBJ2-7,CASSFWVGSSYEQYF,TGTGCCAGCAGTTTTTGGGTGGGGAGCTCCTACGAGCAGTACTTC
TRBD1,TRBV14,once,TRBJ1-1,CASSQRLGRGLGTEAFF,TGTGCCAGCAGCCAGAGATTAGGCAGGGGGCTCGGCACTGAAGCTTTCTTT
NA,TRBV12-3/TRBV12-4,once,TRBJ1-5,CASSFGGGQPQHF,TGTGCCAGCAGTTTTGGGGGAGGGCAGCCCCAGCATTTT
TRBD1,TRBV7-3,NA,TRBJ2-7,CASSSPRTGYEQYF,TGTGCCAGCAGCTCCCCCAGGACAGGCTACGAGCAGTACTTC
TRBD1,TRBV6-6,NA,TRBJ1-6,CASSYGTGMNSPLHF,TGTGCCAGCAGTTACGGGACAGGGATGAATTCACCCCTCCACTTT
TRBD1,TRBV5-4,NA,TRBJ1-2,CASSDGTGSYNYGYTF,TGTGCCAGCAGCGATGGGACAGGTTCCTATAACTATGGCTACACCTTC
NA,TRBV28,NA,TRBJ1-2,CASSQPRGRDKNYGYTF,TGTGCCAGCAGCCAACCCCGAGGCAGGGATAAAAACTATGGCTACACCTTC
TRBD1,TRBV13,NA,TRBJ2-7,CASSSGDRGPKYF,TGTGCCAGCAGCTCGGGGGACAGGGGGCCAAAGTACTTC
NA,TRBV5-1,NA,TRBJ2-1,CASSLVGKHEQFF,TGCGCCAGCAGCTTGGTTGGCAAACATGAGCAGTTCTTC
NA,TRBV7-2,NA,TRBJ1-5,CASSTQGQQPQHF,TGTGCCAGCAGCACCCAGGGCCAACAGCCCCAGCATTTT
NA,TRBV9,NA,TRBJ2-1,CASSSRVLNEQFF,TGTGCCAGCAGCTCCCGGGTATTAAATGAGCAGTTCTTC
TRBD1,TRBV28,NA,TRBJ1-4,CASNFQGGNEKLFF,TGTGCCAGCAACTTTCAGGGGGGTAATGAAAAACTGTTTTTT
TRBD1,TRBV7-8,few,TRBJ2-2,CASSSTTGVAGELFF,TGTGCCAGCAGCTCCACGACAGGGGTGGCCGGGGAGCTGTTTTTT
NA,TRBV10-3,once,TRBJ1-5,CAISEFGSPDLSSNQPQHF,TGTGCCATCAGTGAGTTCGGGTCCCCTGATCTAAGTAGCAATCAGCCCCAGCATTTT
NA,TRBV18,NA,TRBJ1-1,CASSPRGNTEAFF,TGTGCCAGCTCACCAAGAGGTAACACTGAAGCTTTCTTT
TRBD1,TRBV11-2,NA,TRBJ2-5,CASSLKRTGGETQYF,TGTGCCAGCAGCTTAAAACGGACAGGGGGAGAGACCCAGTACTTC
NA,TRBV25-1,NA,TRBJ2-7,CASSGPKYEQYF,TGTGCCAGCAGTGGCCCTAAGTACGAGCAGTACTTC
TRBD2,TRBV4-1,NA,TRBJ2-7,CASSQPRDRLLAGGPSEQYF,TGCGCCAGCAGCCAACCCAGGGACAGGCTCCTAGCGGGGGGGCCGAGCGAGCAGTACTTC
NA,TRBV10-3,NA,TRBJ1-1,CAISETGEAFF,TGTGCCATCAGTGAGACAGGCGAAGCTTTCTTT
TRBD1,TRBV5-1,NA,TRBJ1-1,CASSSPGQGTEAFF,TGCGCCAGCAGCTCACCGGGACAGGGGACTGAAGCTTTCTTT
NA,TRBV15,once,TRBJ1-1,CATSRDPPGMNTEAFF,TGTGCCACCAGCAGAGATCCCCCGGGGATGAACACTGAAGCTTTCTTT
TRBD1,TRBV10-3,NA,TRBJ1-2,CAIRGDRDLDGYTF,TGTGCCATCAGGGGGGACAGGGACCTAGATGGCTACACCTTC